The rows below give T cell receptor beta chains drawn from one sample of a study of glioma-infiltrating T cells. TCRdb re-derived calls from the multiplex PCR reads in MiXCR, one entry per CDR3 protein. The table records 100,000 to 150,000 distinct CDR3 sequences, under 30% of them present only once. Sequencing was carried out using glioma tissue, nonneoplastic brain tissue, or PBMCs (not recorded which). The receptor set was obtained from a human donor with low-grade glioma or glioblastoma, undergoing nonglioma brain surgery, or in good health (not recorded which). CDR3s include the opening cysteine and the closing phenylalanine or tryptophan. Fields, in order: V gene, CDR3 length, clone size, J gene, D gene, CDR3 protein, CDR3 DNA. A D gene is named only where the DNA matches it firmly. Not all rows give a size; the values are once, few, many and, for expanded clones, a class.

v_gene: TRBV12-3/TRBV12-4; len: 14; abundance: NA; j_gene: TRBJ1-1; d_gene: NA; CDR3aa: CASSRRGGNTEAFF; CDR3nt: TGTGCCAGCAGTCGGAGAGGGGGGAACACTGAAGCTTTCTTT
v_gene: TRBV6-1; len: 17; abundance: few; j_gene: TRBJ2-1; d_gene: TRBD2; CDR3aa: CASSDQGRRGGKNEQFF; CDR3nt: TGTGCCAGCAGTGACCAGGGGCGGCGGGGGGGGAAGAATGAGCAGTTCTTC
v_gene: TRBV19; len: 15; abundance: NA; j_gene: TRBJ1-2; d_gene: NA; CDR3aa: CASSTPQDASYGYTF; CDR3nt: TGTGCCAGTAGTACCCCCCAAGACGCGTCTTATGGCTACACCTTC
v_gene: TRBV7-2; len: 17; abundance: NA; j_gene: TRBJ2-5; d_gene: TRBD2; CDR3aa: CASSQGLAGGPIETQYF; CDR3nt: TGTGCCAGCAGCCAGGGACTAGCGGGGGGTCCGATAGAGACCCAGTACTTC
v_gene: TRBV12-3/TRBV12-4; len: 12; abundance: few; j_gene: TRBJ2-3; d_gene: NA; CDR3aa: CASRTLADTQYF; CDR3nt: TGTGCCAGCAGAACCCTAGCAGATACGCAGTATTTT
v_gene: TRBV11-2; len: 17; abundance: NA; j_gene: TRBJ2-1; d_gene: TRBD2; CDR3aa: CASSLGVAGLLYNEQFF; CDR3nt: TGTGCCAGCAGCTTAGGGGTAGCGGGGCTCCTCTACAATGAGCAGTTCTTC
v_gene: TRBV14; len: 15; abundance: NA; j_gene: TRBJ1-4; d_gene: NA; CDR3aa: CASSQDSDTIEKLFF; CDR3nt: TGTGCCAGCAGCCAAGATTCGGACACGATTGAAAAACTGTTTTTT
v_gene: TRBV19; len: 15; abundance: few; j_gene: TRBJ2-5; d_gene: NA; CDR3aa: CASSPRWEGSETQYF; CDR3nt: TGTGCCAGTAGTCCTCGTTGGGAAGGGTCAGAGACCCAGTACTTC
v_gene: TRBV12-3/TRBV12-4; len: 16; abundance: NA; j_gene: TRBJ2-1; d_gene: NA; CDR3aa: CASSFRTGRADNEQFF; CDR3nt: TGTGCCAGCAGTTTTAGGACCGGAAGGGCTGACAATGAGCAGTTCTTC
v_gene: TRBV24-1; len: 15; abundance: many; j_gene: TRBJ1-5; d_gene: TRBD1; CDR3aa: CATSDRQGVNQPQHF; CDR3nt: TGTGCCACCAGTGATCGACAGGGGGTTAATCAGCCCCAGCATTTT
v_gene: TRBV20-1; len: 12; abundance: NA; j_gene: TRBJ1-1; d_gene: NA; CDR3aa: CSARPRGPEAFF; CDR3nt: TGCAGTGCTAGGCCCAGGGGTCCTGAAGCTTTCTTT
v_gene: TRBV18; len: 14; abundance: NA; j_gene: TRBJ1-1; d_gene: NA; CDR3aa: CASSPRHSNTEAFF; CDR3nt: TGTGCCAGCTCACCTCGGCATTCGAACACTGAAGCTTTCTTT
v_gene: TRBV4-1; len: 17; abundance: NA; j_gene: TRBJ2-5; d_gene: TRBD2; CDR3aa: CASSQDSPLAGVETQYF; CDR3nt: TGCGCCAGCAGCCAAGACTCCCCGCTAGCGGGAGTGGAGACCCAGTACTTC
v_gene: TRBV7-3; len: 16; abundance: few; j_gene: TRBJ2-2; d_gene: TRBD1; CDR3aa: CASSSLGQGFTGELFF; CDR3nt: TGTGCCAGCAGCTCATTGGGACAGGGGTTCACCGGGGAGCTGTTTTTT
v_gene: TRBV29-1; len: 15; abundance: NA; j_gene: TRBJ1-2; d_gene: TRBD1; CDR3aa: CSVVETGGPNYGYTF; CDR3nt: TGCAGCGTTGTGGAGACAGGGGGTCCTAACTATGGCTACACCTTC
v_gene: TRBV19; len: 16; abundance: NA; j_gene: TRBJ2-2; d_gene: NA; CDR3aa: CASSIGASGRSGELFF; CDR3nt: TGTGCCAGTAGTATAGGAGCATCAGGGAGGTCCGGGGAGCTGTTTTTT
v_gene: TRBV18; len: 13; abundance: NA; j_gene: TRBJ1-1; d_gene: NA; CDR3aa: CASSRAGSTEAFF; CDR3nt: TGTGCCAGCTCACGGGCAGGGAGCACTGAAGCTTTCTTT
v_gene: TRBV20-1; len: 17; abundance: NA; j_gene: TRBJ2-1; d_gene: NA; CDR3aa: CSARGQVVGAGYNEQFF; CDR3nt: TGCAGTGCTAGAGGACAGGTTGTCGGTGCGGGGTACAATGAGCAGTTCTTC
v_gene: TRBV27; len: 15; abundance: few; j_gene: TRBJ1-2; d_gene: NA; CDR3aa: CASHKGGASGYGYTF; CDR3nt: TGTGCCAGCCACAAGGGTGGGGCTAGTGGCTATGGCTACACCTTC
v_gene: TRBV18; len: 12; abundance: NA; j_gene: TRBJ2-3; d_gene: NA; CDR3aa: CASSPPGAVQYF; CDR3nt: TGTGCCAGCTCACCACCGGGCGCCGTGCAGTATTTT
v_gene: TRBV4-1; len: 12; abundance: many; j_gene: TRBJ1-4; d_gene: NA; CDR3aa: CASSQLNEKLFF; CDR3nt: TGCGCCAGCAGCCAACTCAATGAAAAACTGTTTTTT
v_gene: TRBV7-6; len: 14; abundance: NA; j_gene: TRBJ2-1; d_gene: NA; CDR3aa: CASSLAGGEDEQFF; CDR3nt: TGTGCCAGCAGCTTAGCGGGGGGCGAGGATGAGCAGTTCTTC
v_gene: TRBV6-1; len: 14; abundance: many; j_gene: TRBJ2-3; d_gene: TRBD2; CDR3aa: CASSGLALTDTQYF; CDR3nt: TGTGCCAGCAGTGGACTAGCCCTAACAGATACGCAGTATTTT
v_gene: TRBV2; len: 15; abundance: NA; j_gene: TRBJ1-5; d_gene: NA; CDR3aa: CASSQFLYSNQPQHF; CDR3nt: TGTGCCAGCAGCCAATTTCTTTATAGCAATCAGCCCCAGCATTTT